This TCR beta chain was obtained from a study of cytomegalovirus exposure and HLA in healthy donors. Study-level points and caveats: Later, an analysis found that common viral pathogens appeared to be linked with several of the most significant clusters.

On this clone: The target antigen is unknown. In this CDR3 the conserved last residue, phenylalanine or tryptophan, is missing, so a read error is likely.

Researchers ran the PCR with 60 Vbeta and 13 Jbeta primers. The data were produced by immunoSEQ multiplex PCR, yet TCRdb's version contains in-frame clones alone and is incomplete. Here the sample spans around 65,000 clones, about 75% being singletons. The V end lost 4 bases, the J end lost 3 bases, and 14 bases lay between the germline ends. This CDR3 region has 15 residues. From germline, CDR1 is SGHKS and CDR2 YYEKEE (reference sequence). Material for sequencing was PBMCs. The chain joins TRBV5-5 to TRBJ1-5; D is unclear. The clonotype originates from a woman aged 25 to 39 in good health and CMV-seropositive. CDR3 region: CASSAGPGSNQPQHL. The CDR3 DNA reads TGTGCCAGCAGCGCCGGTCCGGGGTCCAATCAGCCCCAGCATCTT.